These 3 T cell receptor beta chains originate from one sample sequenced in a study of T cell responses to AZD1222 COVID-19 vaccine. TCRdb keeps only in-frame clones here, not all; method: immunoSEQ multiplex PCR. Among about 170,000 clones listed, around 90% were seen once. The sequences come from peripheral blood, collected on day 0 of AZD1222 vaccination. Receptors originate from an adult in good health.

The chain links TRBV5-6 to TRBJ2-5, with 12 bases identical to TRBD2. From germline, CDR1 is SGHDT and CDR2 YYEEEE. The CDR3 has 15 amino acids. The junction had 0 bases not matched to a gene; V was cut back by 1 base and J by 2 bases. CDR3 amino acids: CASSLTSGGQETQYF. The CDR3 DNA is TGTGCCAGCAGCTTGACTAGCGGGGGGCAAGAGACCCAGTACTTC.

This chain links TRBV6-2 or TRBV6-3 with TRBJ2-7, with D possibly TRBD2 on 6 matching bases. The germline V and J ends were trimmed by 2 bases and 8 bases, with 10 bases remaining between them. The length of the CDR3 is 12 residues. From germline, CDR1 is MNHEY and CDR2 SVGEGT. CDR3 nucleotides: TGTGCCAGCAGTTACAGGAGGGCCCAGCAGTACTTC. This codes for CASSYRRAQQYF.

This clone has just one count. The rearrangement links TRBV7-8 to TRBJ2-2, with 9 bases identical to TRBD1. Per the germline V gene, CDR1 is SGHVS and CDR2 is FQNEAQ. CDR3 size: 16 residues. Trimming removed 5 bases from V and 4 bases from J; junction bases left unmatched: 8. The CDR3: CASSTRQGVRTGELFF. In nucleotides, the CDR3 is TGTGCCAGCAGCACGAGACAGGGGGTACGCACCGGGGAGCTGTTTTTT. Combining the CDR3 with reference TRBV7-8 and TRBJ2-2 gives the whole variable domain GAGVSQSPRYKVAKRGQDVALRCDPISGHVSLFWYQQALGQGPEFLTYFQNEAQLDKSGLPSDRFFAERPEGSVSTLKIQRTQQEDSAVYLCASSTRQGVRTGELFFGEGSRLTVL.